Below are 12 T cell receptor beta chains sequenced from a single sample in a study of T-cell memory formation after mild COVID-19. Using its own MiXCR run on the 5' RACE reads, TCRdb lists one record per CDR3 protein. The table shows around 510,000 distinct CDR3 sequences, with about a fifth occurring only once. The sequenced sample was PBMCs or a T cell subset sorted from them (not recorded which). The receptors here all came from an adult woman who had mild COVID-19 (a few samples of this study predate the infection). Cell type and time point are not known.

V is TRBV4-2 and J is TRBJ1-3, with D maybe TRBD1 (5 bases). There are 16 residues in the CDR3. CDR1 LGHNA and CDR2 YNFKEQ come from the germline V gene. Trimming took off 1 base at V and 4 bases at J, with 14 bases between the two ends. In DNA, the CDR3 is TGTGCCAGCAGCCAAGGACAGCCGCGGGAAGGAAACACCATATATTTT. Encoded protein: CASSQGQPREGNTIYF.

This clonotype was seen a handful of times. The chain recombines TRBV10-3 with TRBJ2-7; 7 bases are a match to TRBD1. The CDR3 length is 14 residues. Germline V CDR1 and CDR2: ENHRY, SYGVKD. J was trimmed by 3 bases and V by 9 bases; bases with no gene match: 11. The CDR3 region is CAIRSGTDNYEQYF. The CDR3 nucleotides are TGTGCCATTCGGTCCGGGACAGACAACTACGAGCAGTACTTC.

Only a few counts were recorded for this clonotype. The chain links TRBV5-1 to TRBJ2-7; D may be TRBD2 (7 bases). Germline V gene lookup returns CDR1 SGHRS and CDR2 YFSETQ. The ends were cut back, 4 bases at V and 0 bases at J, with 14 bases in the middle. The CDR3 covers 15 residues. CDR3 DNA sequence: TGCGCCAGCAGCCAGGGAGGGGGGCCCTCCTACGAGCAGTACTTC. This sequence encodes CASSQGGGPSYEQYF.

The gene calls are TRBV12-3 or TRBV12-4 and TRBJ1-2; D possibly corresponds to TRBD1 (5 bases). Trimming took off 3 bases at V and 8 bases at J, with 19 bases between the two ends. The CDR3 contains 15 residues. CDR3 sequence (DNA): TGTGCCAGCAGTTTTTCCGCCGACAGCAGGTCGGGCTACACCTTC. This gives the protein CASSFSADSRSGYTF.

J is TRBJ1-1 and V is TRBV30; TRBD1 agrees at 8 bases. The CDR3 contains 15 residues. CDR1 is GTSNPN, CDR2 SVGIG, per germline (reference sequence). J gave up 8 bases and V 2 bases, and 13 bases lay outside the gene matches. Written as DNA, the CDR3 is TGTGCCTGGAGTAGAAAGGGCAGGGGGCGAGCCGAAGCTTTCTTT. Amino acids: CAWSRKGRGRAEAFF.

The gene calls are TRBV7-9 and TRBJ1-3, with D unresolved. CDR1 SEHNR and CDR2 FQNEAQ come from the germline V gene (reference sequence). The CDR3 extends over 14 amino acids. V was shortened by 2 bases and J by 0 bases, with 5 bases between the two germline ends. CDR3 DNA: TGTGCCAGCAGCTTAACAGTCTCTGGAAACACCATATATTTT. It specifies CASSLTVSGNTIYF.

This chain joins TRBV29-1 and TRBJ2-7; D is possibly TRBD2 (5 bases). Trimming removed 4 bases from V and 0 bases from J, with 10 bases in between. This CDR3 spans 13 amino acids. From germline, CDR1 is SQVTM and CDR2 ANQGSEA. The CDR3 sequence is CSVVFGDSYEQYF. The CDR3 nucleotides are TGCAGCGTTGTTTTCGGGGACTCCTACGAGCAGTACTTC.

This clonotype was observed a few times. The J gene is TRBJ2-3, the V gene TRBV7-2; 8 nucleotides line up with TRBD2. Germline V CDR1 and CDR2: SGHTA, FQGNSA. With V trimmed by 10 bases and J by 3 bases, 15 bases remained unmatched. This CDR3 is 16 amino acids long. The CDR3 coding sequence is TGTGCCACAGAAGCGGGAGCGTGGAGTCGGACAGATACGCAGTATTTT. It specifies CATEAGAWSRTDTQYF. The entire variable domain, with the rest obtained from reference TRBV7-2 and TRBJ2-3, is as follows: GAGVSQSPSNKVTEKGKDVELRCDPISGHTALYWYRQSLGQGLEFLIYFQGNSAPDKSGLPSDRFSAERTGGSVSTLTIQRTQQEDSAVYLCATEAGAWSRTDTQYFGPGTRLTVL.

This clonotype has more than one count but fewer than ten. This sequence joins TRBV24-1 and TRBJ2-4, with TRBD2 matching over 12 bases. CDR3 length equals 15 residues. Germline-derived CDR1 and CDR2 are KGHDR and SFDVKD. V shed 4 bases, J shed 12 bases, and the junction held 9 bases outside the gene matches. The CDR3 spells CATSETSGGRWTQYF. The CDR3 DNA follows: TGTGCCACCAGTGAGACTAGCGGGGGCCGGTGGACTCAGTACTTC.

Only a few counts were recorded for this clonotype. The V gene is TRBV5-1, the J gene TRBJ2-3; D may correspond to TRBD1 or TRBD2 (6 bases each). This CDR3 region has 15 residues. Germline V lookup: CDR1 SGHRS, CDR2 YFSETQ. Trimming took 0 bases from V and 2 from J, leaving 10 bases between them. DNA of the CDR3: TGCGCCAGCAGCTTGGCGGGGGCCGACACAGATACGCAGTATTTT. Translation: CASSLAGADTDTQYF.

This clonotype was detected a few times. This rearrangement joins TRBV5-1 to TRBJ1-4, with TRBD1 matching over 10 bases. Germline trimming cut 2 bases from V and 2 bases from J; bases unmatched to any gene: 6. CDR3 length: 17 amino acids. In germline, CDR1 is SGHRS, CDR2 YFSETQ. Here the CDR3 reads CASSFGQGVVTNEKLFF. The DNA of the CDR3 is TGCGCCAGCAGCTTCGGACAGGGGGTTGTCACTAATGAAAAACTGTTTTTT. Drawing the rest from reference TRBV5-1 and TRBJ1-4, the complete variable domain is KAGVTQTPRYLIKTRGQQVTLSCSPISGHRSVSWYQQTPGQGLQFLFEYFSETQRNKGNFPGRFSGRQFSNSRSEMNVSTLELGDSALYLCASSFGQGVVTNEKLFFGSGTQLSVL.

This clonotype was seen only a few times. The chain uses TRBV7-6 and TRBJ2-2; the D call may be TRBD1 or TRBD2 (5 bases each). The length of the CDR3 is 14 residues. Between the trimmed V and J ends, which lost 7 bases and 5 bases, there was a span of 14 bases. Germline V gives CDR1 SGHVS, CDR2 FNYEAQ. This CDR3 reads CASTSPGRTGELFF. CDR3 DNA: TGTGCCAGCACCTCTCCGGGGCGTACCGGGGAGCTGTTTTTT. Looking up the rest from reference TRBV7-6 and TRBJ2-2 gives the full variable domain: GAGVSQSPRYKVTKRGQDVALRCDPISGHVSLYWYRQALGQGPEFLTYFNYEAQQDKSGLPNDRFSAERPEGSISTLTIQRTEQRDSAMYRCASTSPGRTGELFFGEGSRLTVL.